This paragraph reports one TCR beta chain. Its antigen specificity is not known. It has no much larger one-base neighbor in the sample; base qualities were not kept. The data were taken from a study of T cell repertoires in ileal Crohn's disease (dated by TCRdb to between 2017 and 2020). Turning to the overall study: The median duration of disease was about 7.3 years, and at the time of surgery about 35% of patients were active smokers. Every patient underwent surgery because of a complication, which was stricturing disease in roughly 60% of cases and penetrating disease in about 39%. Postoperative therapy was given to about half of the patients, with thiopurines administered to 11 patients and anti-TNF agents administered to 18 patients. Neoterminal ileum biopsies obtained at postoperative colonoscopy were designated as M6 samples. TCR repertoire analysis was performed in 45 to 65 Crohn's disease patients drawn from a prospective multicentre cohort. Running in parallel with the study was a multicentre cohort set up to find predictors of early endoscopic recurrence following ileocolonic resection. Endoscopic postoperative recurrence was defined by a Rutgeerts score above i0. A total of approximately 170 mucosal samples from roughly 60 patients were sequenced, collected from several sites on the surgical specimen as well as at postoperative endoscopy. The full study reports these points: A significantly higher proportion of clonal expansions was observed in active smokers at surgery than in non-smokers (approximately 26% vs 17%, p=0.02). More high-frequency clones were carried by sorted CD8 T cells than by CD4 T cells, suggesting that mucosal expansions were mainly CD8. Postoperative endoscopy timing varied within the first year after surgery, with a median delay of around 7.1 months. Higher high-frequency clone percentages at surgery were associated with endoscopic recurrence; all patients with clonality above 26.8% (18/57) had recurrence. Mucosal CD4 and CD8 T cells were sorted and sequenced only in a subgroup of patients, whose size was not stated.

For commercial TCRB immunosequencing, about 500 nanograms of biopsy DNA were submitted for each sample. Adaptive Biotechnology amplified CDR3 regions from genomic DNA with a two-step multiplex PCR that controlled for amplification bias. The first PCR used primers for every V and J gene segment; the second PCR added barcodes and Illumina adapters. An Illumina instrument was used to sequence the CDR3 libraries. In the original analysis: The analysis used both the pipelines supplied by the vendor and custom analysis of the raw data in R/Bioconductor with R version 3.3.0. Clonality, which ranges from 0 to 1, was calculated as the inverse of the normalised Shannon entropy across all productive clones. The repertoire share taken up by the top 100 clones defined high-frequency clones, and only clones that passed a 95% confidence test were kept. Repertoire diversity was measured with the Simpson index, and overlap between samples was measured with the Morisita-Horn index. Here the immuneACCESS table is served through TCRdb, limited to in-frame sequences with V and J called. Missing clones are a known gap in these copies; in checked studies unresolved V genes cover under half, and the rest lacks a known reason. The D gene and trimming were derived from the DNA, and the V and J assignments and clone size from that table. This sample holds over 8,500 clones; 60% to 85% were observed only once. Approximately 7% of the sample is held by the ten biggest clonotypes.

From a lookup of the germline V gene, CDR1 and CDR2 are MNHNS and SASEGT. V was cut back by 5 bases and J by 1 base, leaving a gap of 11 bases between them. Including the terminal cysteine and phenylalanine, the CDR3 comprises 14 residues. Just the 42-base CDR3 DNA is kept, in frame starting at base 1. The time point label on this specimen signifies: neoterminal ileum biopsy at postoperative endoscopy, about 6 months after surgery. Eligible patients were adults with ileal or ileocolonic Crohn's disease who had an indication for ileocolonic resection. Whole ileal mucosal biopsies were kept frozen at -80 degrees C prior to DNA extraction. Genomic DNA was extracted from frozen whole biopsies using a TRizol-based method and was quantified with a NanoDrop 2000 spectrophotometer.

The sequencing sample was made of ileal tissue. The receptor chain draws on TRBV6-1 and TRBJ1-1; the D segment could be TRBD1, given 6 matching bases. The sequence was collected from an adult with Crohn's disease. The sequenced DNA is TGTGCCAGCAGTCCCTTCAGGGGGAACACTGAAGCTTTCTTT. Its product reads: CASSPFRGNTEAFF.